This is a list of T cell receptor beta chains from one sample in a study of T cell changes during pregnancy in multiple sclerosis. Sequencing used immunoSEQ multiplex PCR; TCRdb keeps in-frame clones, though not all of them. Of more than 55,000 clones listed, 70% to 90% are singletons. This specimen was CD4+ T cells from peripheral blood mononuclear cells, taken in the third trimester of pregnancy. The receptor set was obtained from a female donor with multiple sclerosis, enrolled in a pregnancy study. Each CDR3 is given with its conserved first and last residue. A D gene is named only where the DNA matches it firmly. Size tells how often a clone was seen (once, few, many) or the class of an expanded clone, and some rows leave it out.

TGTGCCAGTAGAGGGATAGCGGGAGCCGAGCAGTACTTC CASRGIAGAEQYF TRBV19 . TRBD2 TRBJ2-7
TGCGCCAGCAGACGGACAGCTGGCTACACCTTC CASRRTAGYTF TRBV5-1 . . TRBJ1-2
TGTGCCAGCAGCAAAGAACTAGCGGGTTCCTACAATGAGCAGTTCTTC CASSKELAGSYNEQFF TRBV21-1 . . TRBJ2-1
TGCGCCAGCAGCGTGACAGGATTGAACACTGAAGCTTTCTTT CASSVTGLNTEAFF TRBV5-1 . . TRBJ1-1
TGTGCCAGCAGTTTGGGACAGTTCAATCAGCCCCAGCATTTT CASSLGQFNQPQHF TRBV5-6 once TRBD1 TRBJ1-5
TGTGCCAGCAGAGACGACAGGGCTAGCAATCAGCCCCAGCATTTT CASRDDRASNQPQHF TRBV2 . TRBD1 TRBJ1-5
TGTGCCAGCAGCCTCGGACTAGCGGGGGGTGTGGGAGATACGCAGTATTTT CASSLGLAGGVGDTQYF TRBV7-2 . TRBD2 TRBJ2-3
TGCGCCAGCAAGCTAGCGGGTACTACTGAGCAGTACTTC CASKLAGTTEQYF TRBV10-1 . TRBD2 TRBJ2-7
TGTGCCAGCAGATCTGGACTAGCGGGAGTGTTAGATACGCAGTATTTT CASRSGLAGVLDTQYF TRBV7-9 . TRBD2 TRBJ2-3
TGTGCCAGCAGCCAAGATGAGGGCTCTGGAAACACCATATATTTT CASSQDEGSGNTIYF TRBV4-2 . . TRBJ1-3
TGCGCCAGCAGCTTGGGGACAGGGGGCACTGAAGCTTTCTTT CASSLGTGGTEAFF TRBV5-1 . TRBD1 TRBJ1-1
TGTGCCAGCAGCAAATACGACAGGAGGACAAATCAGCCCCAGCATTTT CASSKYDRRTNQPQHF TRBV21-1 . . TRBJ1-5
TGTGCCAGCATTCGTGCGGCTAGCGGGAACACCGGGGAGCTGTTTTTT CASIRAASGNTGELFF TRBV2 . TRBD2 TRBJ2-2
TGTGCCAGCAGCTTATCGGGAGGGGACAATGAGCAGTTCTTC CASSLSGGDNEQFF TRBV13 . TRBD2 TRBJ2-1
TGCGCCAGCAGGAGACAGACCGGGGAGCTGTTTTTT CASRRQTGELFF TRBV5-1 . . TRBJ2-2
TGTGCCAGCAGTCATCGACGGGTTAGCTCCTACGAGCAGTACTTC CASSHRRVSSYEQYF TRBV27 . . TRBJ2-7
TGTGCCTGGGCCCCAGGGGCCGATACGCAGTATTTT CAWAPGADTQYF TRBV30 . . TRBJ2-3
TGTGCCTCCCCGGTCGCGACTGGTGGCTACACCTTC CASPVATGGYTF TRBV30 . . TRBJ1-2
TGTGCCAGCAGCTCCCAGGGAGGGCAGTTCTTC CASSSQGGQFF TRBV11-3 . . TRBJ2-1
TGCGCCAGCAGCTGGGGGGTGTACGGGGGTCACAATGAGCAGTTCTTC CASSWGVYGGHNEQFF TRBV5-1 once . TRBJ2-1
TGTGCCAGCAGCCAAGACGCAGATACGCAGTATTTT CASSQDADTQYF TRBV14 . . TRBJ2-3
TGTGCCAGCAGCCCGGACAGGGGTCAGCCCCAGCATTTT CASSPDRGQPQHF TRBV7-2 . TRBD1 TRBJ1-5
TGTGCCAGCAGCGTAAAATCGAGCGGGAGGATGGATACGCAGTATTTT CASSVKSSGRMDTQYF TRBV9 . TRBD2 TRBJ2-3
TGTGCCAGCAGTTTACCCCCCAGTGGAAACACCATATATTTT CASSLPPSGNTIYF TRBV28 . . TRBJ1-3
TGTGCCAGCTCACCAATTTCGCAGGGGGCTTTAGGAACTGAAGCTTTCTTT CASSPISQGALGTEAFF TRBV18 . TRBD1 TRBJ1-1
TGTGCCAGCAGTTCCCGGGACAGGCGGTACGAGCAGTACTTC CASSSRDRRYEQYF TRBV27 . TRBD1 TRBJ2-7
TGTGCCAGCAGCTTGGGGGCTTACGAGCAGTACTTC CASSLGAYEQYF TRBV7-9 . . TRBJ2-7
TGTGCCAGTAGCAATCAGGGGGCTACTGGGGCCAACGTCCTGACTTTC CASSNQGATGANVLTF TRBV19 . TRBD1 TRBJ2-6
TGTGCCAGCAGAGTACTAAACTATGGCTACACCTTC CASRVLNYGYTF TRBV11-2 few . TRBJ1-2
TGTGCCAGCTCAGAGACCTCGGACAGAGATGTCTATGGCTACACCTTC CASSETSDRDVYGYTF TRBV18 . . TRBJ1-2
TGTGCCAGTAGTATTCTAGCGGGCCCCTACGAGCAGTACTTC CASSILAGPYEQYF TRBV19 . TRBD2 TRBJ2-7
TGTGCCAGCAGCGTACTCTTTTCCAACTCCTACGAGCAGTACTTC CASSVLFSNSYEQYF TRBV7-8 . . TRBJ2-7
TGTGCCAGCAGCGTAGAGGGAGCGGCCAGCCACAATGAGCAGTTCTTC CASSVEGAASHNEQFF TRBV9 . . TRBJ2-1
TGCGCCAGCAGCTTGGATCCCGTCCAGGGATCGGGGGAGCTGTTTTTT CASSLDPVQGSGELFF TRBV5-1 . . TRBJ2-2
TGTGCCGGCAAGGGGGGGGCTGGTCAGCCCCAGCATTTT CAGKGGAGQPQHF TRBV2 few . TRBJ1-5
TGTGCCAGCAGTTACGCAGGGGGTATGGCAGATACGCAGTATTTT CASSYAGGMADTQYF TRBV6-5 . TRBD1 TRBJ2-3
TGTGCCATCAGTGAGGGTTCCCCCGGGACAGGGCCCAACTATGGCTACACCTTC CAISEGSPGTGPNYGYTF TRBV10-3 . TRBD1 TRBJ1-2
TGTGCCAGCAGTTATGGACAGGACACTGAAGCTTTCTTT CASSYGQDTEAFF TRBV6-5 . TRBD1 TRBJ1-1
TGTGCCAGTAGTGTCCAGTCTGGGGCCAACGTCCTGACTTTC CASSVQSGANVLTF TRBV19 . . TRBJ2-6
TGTGCCAGCAGCCTCGGACAGGGGGGCCCACAAGAGACCCAGTACTTC CASSLGQGGPQETQYF TRBV5-4 once TRBD1 TRBJ2-5
TGCGCCAGCAGCCCCCTCCAGACAGCCGGAGAGACCCAGTACTTC CASSPLQTAGETQYF TRBV5-1 . . TRBJ2-5
TGTGCCAGCAGCCTGAGTTCTACAGGGGAATCTTTTAGCACAGATACGCAGTATTTT CASSLSSTGESFSTDTQYF TRBV21-1 once . TRBJ2-3
TGTGCCTGGATGAAAGGACAGCAAGAGACCCAGTACTTC CAWMKGQQETQYF TRBV30 . . TRBJ2-5
TGTGCCAGCAGAAGCCTGGGACAGGGGGCGTTTGGCTACACCTTC CASRSLGQGAFGYTF TRBV6-5 . TRBD1 TRBJ1-2
TGTGCCAGCAGCTTGGGTTACAGACCCTACGAGCAGTACTTC CASSLGYRPYEQYF TRBV7-2 . . TRBJ2-7
TGTGCCAGCTCACCATCAGTCTCGGGAAACACCATATATTTT CASSPSVSGNTIYF TRBV18 . . TRBJ1-3